Presented here are 26 T cell receptor beta chains from one specimen sequenced in a study of T cell clonotyping in hematopoietic cell transplantation. Time point indicated: recipient sample about 28 days before transplant, after cytoreduction. Clones were read by immunoSEQ multiplex PCR, and TCRdb kept only the in-frame ones, dropping some. The data hold 25,000 to 30,000 clones, with roughly 85% observed a single time. The specimen was peripheral blood mononuclear cells, collected before stem cell transplant. These receptors were obtained from a man between 40 and 49 years old with acute myeloid leukemia. Some clones in this sample may be carry-over from other donors' samples.

The chain carries TRBV9 and TRBJ1-1; D unresolved. This CDR3 region has 14 residues. V lost 0 bases and J lost 3, with 9 bases in between. Germline CDR1 reads SGDLS; CDR2 reads YYNGEE. The CDR3 loop is CASSVGADYTEAFF. Here the CDR3 DNA reads TGTGCCAGCAGCGTAGGGGCCGATTACACTGAAGCTTTCTTT.

V gene TRBV5-1 combines with J gene TRBJ2-7; D unresolved. Germline assignment: CDR1 SGHRS and CDR2 YFSETQ. CDR3 size: 15 residues. V was shortened by 0 bases and J by 2 bases, with 12 bases between the two germline ends. CDR3 region: CASSLEASEAYEQYF. The CDR3 region has the DNA TGCGCCAGCAGCTTGGAGGCAAGTGAAGCCTACGAGCAGTACTTC.

The genes are TRBV2 and TRBJ1-2; possibly TRBD1 for D (6 bases). Germline V lookup: CDR1 SNHLY, CDR2 FYNNEI. The CDR3 extends over 14 amino acids. Trimming left V 4 bases short and J 4 bases short, with 13 bases between. CDR3 bases: TGTGCCAGCAGTGCTGCGAGGGGGTCCTATGGCTACACCTTC. Amino acids: CASSAARGSYGYTF.

This clone is a singleton in its sample. The chain has TRBV5-1 and TRBJ2-5, with TRBD1 matching over 9 bases. Germline trimming cut 5 bases from V and 7 bases from J; bases unmatched to any gene: 15. CDR1 and CDR2 from the germline V gene are SGHRS and YFSETQ. The CDR3 is made up of 16 amino acids. In DNA, the CDR3 is TGCGCCAGCAGGGGGACAGGGTCAGTCCTATCGGCGACCCAGTACTTC. It translates to CASRGTGSVLSATQYF. The full variable domain, rest sourced from reference TRBV5-1 and TRBJ2-5, is KAGVTQTPRYLIKTRGQQVTLSCSPISGHRSVSWYQQTPGQGLQFLFEYFSETQRNKGNFPGRFSGRQFSNSRSEMNVSTLELGDSALYLCASRGTGSVLSATQYFGPGTRLLVL.

The rearrangement links TRBV7-9 to TRBJ2-7, with D possibly called TRBD1 or TRBD2 (7 bases each). Trimming removed 4 bases at V and 4 bases at J, with 29 bases between. The CDR3 runs to 19 residues. The germline V gene encodes CDR1 SEHNR and CDR2 FQNEAQ (reference sequence). The CDR3 region is CASSSTETGRDNIPYEQYF. For the CDR3, the DNA is TGTGCCAGCAGCTCGACAGAGACAGGGAGGGACAATATTCCTTACGAGCAGTACTTC.

The chain joins TRBV29-1 to TRBJ1-1; 10 bases match TRBD1. This CDR3 spans 13 amino acids. Losses at the gene ends were 4 bases for V and 11 bases for J; bases not matched to a gene: 10. CDR1 SQVTM and CDR2 ANQGSEA come from the germline V gene. The CDR3 bases are TGCAGCGTTGCCCCGGGACAGGGGAGTACGGCTTTCTTT. It codes for CSVAPGQGSTAFF.

This chain joins TRBV18 and TRBJ1-2; 9 bases match TRBD1. V shed 3 bases, J shed 4 bases, and the junction held 6 bases outside the gene matches. In germline, CDR1 is KGHSH, CDR2 LQKENI. The length of the CDR3 is 15 residues. This chain's CDR3 is CASSPRTGVAYGYTF. As DNA, the CDR3 is TGTGCCAGCTCACCCAGGACAGGGGTGGCCTATGGCTACACCTTC. Filled out from reference TRBV18 and TRBJ1-2, the complete variable domain reads NAGVMQNPRHLVRRRGQEARLRCSPMKGHSHVYWYRQLPEEGLKFMVYLQKENIIDESGMPKERFSAEFPKEGPSILRIQQVVRGDSAAYFCASSPRTGVAYGYTFGSGTRLTVV.

The V gene is TRBV10-3, the J gene TRBJ1-1; TRBD1 agrees at 7 bases. CDR3 length: 16 amino acids. The trim removed 3 bases at V and 0 bases at J, leaving 7 bases unmatched. In germline, CDR1 is ENHRY, CDR2 SYGVKD. The chain's CDR3 is CAISDNAGQMNTEAFF. CDR3 bases: TGTGCCATCAGTGATAATGCGGGACAGATGAACACTGAAGCTTTCTTT.

This chain uses TRBV28 with TRBJ1-5; D uncertain. Germline CDR1 is MDHEN and CDR2 is SYDVKM. Trimming stripped 5 bases from V and 5 bases from J, with 16 bases between. The CDR3 has 15 amino acids. This CDR3 reads CASSDPLAVDQPQHF. CDR3 sequence (DNA): TGTGCCAGCAGTGACCCGTTGGCGGTGGATCAGCCCCAGCATTTT.

The CDR3 is CASSASGGTRTDTQYF. The DNA of the CDR3 is TGTGCCAGCAGTGCCTCCGGGGGGACCCGCACAGATACGCAGTATTTT. The rearrangement uses TRBV2 and TRBJ2-3, with 7 bases that match TRBD2. Germline V gene lookup returns CDR1 SNHLY and CDR2 FYNNEI. The CDR3 runs 16 residues. After removal of 4 bases from V and 1 base from J, the junction contained 8 bases not matched to a gene.

The V and J genes are TRBV15 and TRBJ2-2; D not certain. CDR1 and CDR2 from the germline V gene are LNHNV and YYDKDF (reference sequence). Trimming took 0 bases from V and 8 from J, leaving 7 bases between them. CDR3 length equals 13 residues. The CDR3 loop reads CATSRDLRGELFF. DNA of the CDR3: TGTGCCACCAGCAGAGATTTAAGAGGGGAGCTGTTTTTT. The complete variable domain, with remaining parts taken from reference TRBV15 and TRBJ2-2, reads DAMVIQNPRYQVTQFGKPVTLSCSQTLNHNVMYWYQQKSSQAPKLLFHYYDKDFNNEADTPDNFQSRRPNTSFCFLDIRSPGLGDTAMYLCATSRDLRGELFFGEGSRLTVL.

The chain has TRBV4-1 and TRBJ2-3; D gene ambiguous. The CDR3 has 15 amino acids. With 4 bases removed from V and 4 bases from J, the gap between germline ends came to 15 bases. Germline V CDR1 and CDR2: MGHRA, YSYEKL. CDR3 protein: CASSPLVSGADTQYF. The DNA of the CDR3 is TGCGCCAGCAGCCCGCTGGTATCAGGCGCAGATACGCAGTATTTT.

V gene TRBV25-1 combines with J gene TRBJ1-2; TRBD1 agrees at 7 bases. V gave up 3 bases and J gave up 8 bases; unmatched junction bases: 9. Germline CDR1 reads MGHDK; CDR2 reads SYGVNS. This CDR3 spans 14 amino acids. The CDR3 DNA follows: TGTGCCAGCAGTGACGTAGGGGGCAGTGACGGCTACACCTTC. Translating it yields CASSDVGGSDGYTF.

This chain joins TRBV5-1 and TRBJ2-1; 10 bases align to TRBD2. Germline CDR1 is SGHRS and CDR2 is YFSETQ. The J segment lost 8 bases and the V segment lost 3 bases, leaving 5 bases of the junction unmatched. The CDR3 spans 14 residues. The CDR3 sequence is CASSWGLASDEQFF. The DNA of the CDR3 is TGCGCCAGCAGCTGGGGACTAGCGTCTGATGAGCAGTTCTTC.

This clone was seen a single time. This CDR3 is CASSEDSSYNEQFF. The CDR3 DNA reads as TGTGCCAGCAGTGAAGATAGCTCCTACAATGAGCAGTTCTTC. The V call is TRBV2, the J call TRBJ2-1; D ambiguous. From germline, CDR1 is SNHLY and CDR2 FYNNEI. The CDR3 is made up of 14 amino acids. V was cut by 1 base and J by 0 bases, with 4 bases left in between. Together with reference TRBV2 and TRBJ2-1, the CDR3 gives the full variable domain: EPEVTQTPSHQVTQMGQEVILRCVPISNHLYFYWYRQILGQKVEFLVSFYNNEISEKSEIFDDQFSVERPDGSNFTLKIRSTKLEDSAMYFCASSEDSSYNEQFFGPGTRLTVL.

The table lists this clone with a count of one. The rearrangement uses TRBV29-1 and TRBJ1-1; D is uncertain. CDR3 length: 14 amino acids. The germline gives CDR1 SQVTM, CDR2 ANQGSEA. V lost 7 bases, J lost 1 base, and 16 bases lay in between. The CDR3 here is CSAGVGGWNTEAFF. The CDR3 nucleotides read TGCAGCGCCGGGGTCGGAGGTTGGAACACTGAAGCTTTCTTT.

V gene TRBV30 combines with J gene TRBJ1-6, with TRBD1 matching 8 bases. Per the germline V gene, CDR1 is GTSNPN and CDR2 is SVGIG (reference sequence). J lost 2 bases, V lost 7 bases, and 7 bases had no gene match. This CDR3 has 15 amino acids. CDR3: CAFQEDRAYNSPLHF. CDR3 nucleotide sequence: TGTGCCTTCCAAGAGGACAGGGCCTATAATTCACCCCTCCACTTT.

V usage is TRBV5-1 and J usage is TRBJ1-1; a weak D match, TRBD1 (6 bases). Germline loops: CDR1 SGHRS, CDR2 YFSETQ. The CDR3 runs to 14 residues. Trimming cost V 4 bases and J 3 bases, with 13 bases left between them. CDR3 sequence (DNA): TGCGCCAGCAGCCCACTCCGGACAGACACTGAAGCTTTCTTT. Translated: CASSPLRTDTEAFF.

The V call is TRBV7-9, the J call TRBJ2-3; 8 bases match TRBD2. The germline V gene has CDR1 SEHNR and CDR2 FQNEAQ (reference sequence). The CDR3 totals 16 residues. Germline trimming cut 4 bases from V and 5 bases from J; bases unmatched to any gene: 11. The CDR3: CASSSYSGARGDTQYF. Here the CDR3 DNA reads TGTGCCAGCAGCTCCTATAGCGGGGCCAGGGGAGATACGCAGTATTTT.

J is TRBJ1-5 and V is TRBV6-5, with 10 bases identical to TRBD1. Losses at the gene ends were 6 bases for V and 6 bases for J; bases not matched to a gene: 5. The CDR3 covers 14 residues. Germline V gene data show CDR1 as MNHEY and CDR2 as SVGAGI. The CDR3 here is CASRKGQGTQPQHF. CDR3 DNA: TGTGCCAGCAGAAAGGGACAGGGGACTCAGCCCCAGCATTTT.

The CDR3 coding sequence is TGTGCCAGTATATCCCGGGGATGGGACACTGAAGCTTTCTTT. It yields the protein CASISRGWDTEAFF. The rearrangement uses TRBV19 and TRBJ1-1; no reliable D call. This CDR3 contains 14 residues. Per the germline V gene, CDR1 is LNHDA and CDR2 is SQIVND (reference sequence). V was trimmed by 7 bases and J by 3 bases, leaving 15 bases between them.

This chain connects TRBV10-3 to TRBJ1-2; D is perhaps TRBD1 (5 bases). V lost 3 bases and J 8 bases, leaving 13 bases between the germline ends. Per germline, CDR1 ENHRY and CDR2 SYGVKD. This CDR3 is 13 amino acids long. The CDR3 DNA sequence: TGTGCCATCAGTGATCGGGACCTTTCGGGCTACACCTTC. It specifies CAISDRDLSGYTF.

The rearrangement joins TRBV11-3 to TRBJ1-1; 7 bases are a match to TRBD1. V was pared by 1 base and J by 1 base, with 3 bases of the junction left unmatched. This CDR3 has 15 amino acids. CDR1 is SGHNT and CDR2 is YENEEA in the germline V gene. As DNA, the CDR3 is TGTGCCAGCAGCTTAGGGGACAGTTGGAACACTGAAGCTTTCTTT. Translated, it gives CASSLGDSWNTEAFF.

The genes are TRBV7-2 and TRBJ1-2; D uncertain. The V gene lost 5 bases and the J gene lost 5 bases, with 15 bases spanning the gap. There are 14 residues in the CDR3. The V gene's germline CDR1 is SGHTA and CDR2 FQGNSA. This CDR3 reads CASSTGPLTYGYTF. The CDR3 nucleotides read TGTGCCAGCAGCACCGGACCACTTACTTATGGCTACACCTTC.

CDR3 sequence reads: CATSRDFDRVNTEAFF. Here the CDR3 DNA reads TGTGCCACCAGCAGAGATTTTGACAGGGTGAACACTGAAGCTTTCTTT. This chain joins TRBV15 and TRBJ1-1; the match to TRBD1 covers 7 bases. Germline V gene sequence: CDR1 LNHNV, CDR2 YYDKDF (reference sequence). The CDR3 is 16 residues long. V gave up 0 bases and J gave up 0 bases; unmatched junction bases: 4. Based on the CDR3 plus reference TRBV15 and TRBJ1-1, the full variable domain is DAMVIQNPRYQVTQFGKPVTLSCSQTLNHNVMYWYQQKSSQAPKLLFHYYDKDFNNEADTPDNFQSRRPNTSFCFLDIRSPGLGDTAMYLCATSRDFDRVNTEAFFGQGTRLTVV.

V gene TRBV7-9 combines with J gene TRBJ1-5; TRBD1 aligns across 8 bases. The CDR3 runs 14 residues. Germline V CDR1 and CDR2: SEHNR, FQNEAQ (reference sequence). The V and J ends lost 1 base and 4 bases, in that order; junction bases with no gene match: 0. The CDR3: CASSLGTGNQPQHF. The CDR3 DNA sequence: TGTGCCAGCAGCTTAGGGACAGGGAATCAGCCCCAGCATTTT.